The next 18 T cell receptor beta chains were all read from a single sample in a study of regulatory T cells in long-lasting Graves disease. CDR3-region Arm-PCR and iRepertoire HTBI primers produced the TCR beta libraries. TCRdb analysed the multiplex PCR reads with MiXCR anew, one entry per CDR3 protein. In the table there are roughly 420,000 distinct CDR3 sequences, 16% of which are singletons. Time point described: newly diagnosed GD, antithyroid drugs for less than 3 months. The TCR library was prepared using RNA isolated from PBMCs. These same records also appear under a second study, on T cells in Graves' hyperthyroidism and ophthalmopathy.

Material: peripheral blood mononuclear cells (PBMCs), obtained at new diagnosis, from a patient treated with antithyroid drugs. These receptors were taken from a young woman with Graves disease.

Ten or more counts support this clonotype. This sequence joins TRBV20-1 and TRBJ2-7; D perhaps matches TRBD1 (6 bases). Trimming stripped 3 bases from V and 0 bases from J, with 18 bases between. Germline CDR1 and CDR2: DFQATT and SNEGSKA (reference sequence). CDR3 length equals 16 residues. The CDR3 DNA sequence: TGCAGTGCTAGCTCCTTATCTGACAGGAGCTCCTACGAGCAGTACTTC. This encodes CSASSLSDRSSYEQYF.

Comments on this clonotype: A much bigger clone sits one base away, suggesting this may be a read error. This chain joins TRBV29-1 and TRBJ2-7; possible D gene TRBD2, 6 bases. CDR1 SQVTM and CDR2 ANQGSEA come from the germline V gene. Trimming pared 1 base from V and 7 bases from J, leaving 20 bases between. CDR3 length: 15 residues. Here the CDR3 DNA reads TGCAGCGTTGAAGTCCGGGAGCGGAGCTACAATGAGCAGTACTTC. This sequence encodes CSVEVRERSYNEQYF.

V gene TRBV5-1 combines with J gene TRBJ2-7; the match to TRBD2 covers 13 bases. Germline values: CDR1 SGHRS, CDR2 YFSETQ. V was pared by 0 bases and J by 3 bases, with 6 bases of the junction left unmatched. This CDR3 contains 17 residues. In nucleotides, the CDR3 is TGCGCCAGCAGCTTGGTTCCCGGACTAGCGGGAGTCTACGAGCAGTACTTC. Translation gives CASSLVPGLAGVYEQYF.

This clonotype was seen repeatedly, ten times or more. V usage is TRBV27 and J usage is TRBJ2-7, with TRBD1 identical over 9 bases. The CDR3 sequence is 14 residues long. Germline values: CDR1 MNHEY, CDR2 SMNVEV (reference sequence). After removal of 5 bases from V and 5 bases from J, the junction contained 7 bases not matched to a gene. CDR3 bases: TGTGCCAGCAGTATGGGACAGGGTCCCAACGAGCAGTACTTC. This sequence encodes CASSMGQGPNEQYF.

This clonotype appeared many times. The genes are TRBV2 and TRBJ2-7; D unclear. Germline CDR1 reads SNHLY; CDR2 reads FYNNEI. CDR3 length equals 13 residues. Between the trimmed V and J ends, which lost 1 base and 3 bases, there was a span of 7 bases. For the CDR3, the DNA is TGTGCCAGCAGTGAAGACGGAAACTACGAGCAGTACTTC. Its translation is CASSEDGNYEQYF.

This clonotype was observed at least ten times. For the CDR3, the DNA is TGTGCCAGCAGCCGCGGACCACATGAGCAGTTCTTC. Translation gives CASSRGPHEQFF. The chain uses TRBV28 and TRBJ2-1, with D hard to call. Trimming stripped 6 bases from V and 8 bases from J, with 11 bases between. This CDR3 comprises 12 residues. From germline, CDR1 is MDHEN and CDR2 SYDVKM.

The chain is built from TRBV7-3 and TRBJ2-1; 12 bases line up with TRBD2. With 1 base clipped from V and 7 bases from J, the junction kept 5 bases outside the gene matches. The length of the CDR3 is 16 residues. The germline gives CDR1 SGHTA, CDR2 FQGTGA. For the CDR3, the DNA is TGTGCCAGCAGCTTAATGGCTAGCGGGAGGGTAAATGAGCAGTTCTTC. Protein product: CASSLMASGRVNEQFF.

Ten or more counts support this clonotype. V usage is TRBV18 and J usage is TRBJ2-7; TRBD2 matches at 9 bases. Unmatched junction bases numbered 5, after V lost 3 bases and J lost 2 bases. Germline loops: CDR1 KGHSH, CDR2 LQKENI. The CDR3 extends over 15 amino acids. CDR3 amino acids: CASSPTSGFTYEQYF. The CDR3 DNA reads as TGTGCCAGCTCACCTACTAGCGGGTTTACCTACGAGCAGTACTTC.

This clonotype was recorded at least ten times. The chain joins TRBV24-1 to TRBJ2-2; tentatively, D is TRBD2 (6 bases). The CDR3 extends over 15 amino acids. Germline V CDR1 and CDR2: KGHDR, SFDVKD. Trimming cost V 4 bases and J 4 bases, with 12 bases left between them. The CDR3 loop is CATSEDLGGTGELFF. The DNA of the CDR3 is TGTGCCACCAGTGAAGACTTGGGGGGCACCGGGGAGCTGTTTTTT.

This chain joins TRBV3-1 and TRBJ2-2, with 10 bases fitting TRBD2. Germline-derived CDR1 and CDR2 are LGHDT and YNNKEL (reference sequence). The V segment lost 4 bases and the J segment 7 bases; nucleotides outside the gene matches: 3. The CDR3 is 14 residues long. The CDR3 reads CASSPLAGDGELFF. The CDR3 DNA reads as TGTGCCAGCAGCCCCCTAGCGGGAGACGGGGAGCTGTTTTTT.

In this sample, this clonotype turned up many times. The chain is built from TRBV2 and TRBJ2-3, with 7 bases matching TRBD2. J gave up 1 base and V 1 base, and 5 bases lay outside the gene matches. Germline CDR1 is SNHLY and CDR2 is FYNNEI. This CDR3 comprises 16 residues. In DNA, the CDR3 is TGTGCCAGCAGTGAAGGTTTGCTAGCGGGCACAGATACGCAGTATTTT. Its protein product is CASSEGLLAGTDTQYF.

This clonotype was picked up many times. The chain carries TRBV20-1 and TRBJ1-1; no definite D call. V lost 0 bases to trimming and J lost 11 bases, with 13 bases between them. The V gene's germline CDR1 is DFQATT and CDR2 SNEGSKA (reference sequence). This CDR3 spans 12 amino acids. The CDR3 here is CSARDLSTGAFF. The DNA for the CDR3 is TGCAGTGCTAGAGATCTCTCGACGGGGGCTTTCTTT.

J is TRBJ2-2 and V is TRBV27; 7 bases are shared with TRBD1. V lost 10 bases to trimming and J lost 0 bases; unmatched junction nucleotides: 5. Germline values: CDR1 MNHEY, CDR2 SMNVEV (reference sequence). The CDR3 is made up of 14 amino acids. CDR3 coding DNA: TGTGCCACTGGACAGGTTTCGAACACCGGGGAGCTGTTTTTT. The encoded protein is CATGQVSNTGELFF.

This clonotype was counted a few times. The CDR3 sequence: CASSVGGPRSYNSPLHF. The CDR3 DNA reads TGTGCCAGCAGCGTAGGAGGGCCTAGGTCCTATAATTCACCCCTCCACTTT. The chain is built from TRBV9 and TRBJ1-6; D remains unclear. The CDR3 spans 17 residues. CDR1 SGDLS and CDR2 YYNGEE come from the germline V gene. Trimming stripped 0 bases from V and 1 base from J, with 11 bases between.

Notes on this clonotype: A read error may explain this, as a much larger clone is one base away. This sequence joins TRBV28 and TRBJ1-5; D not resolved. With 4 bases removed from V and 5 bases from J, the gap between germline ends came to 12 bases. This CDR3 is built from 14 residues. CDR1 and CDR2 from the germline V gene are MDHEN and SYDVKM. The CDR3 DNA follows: TGTGCCAGCAGTTCAGTAAGAAGTGATCAGCCCCAGCATTTT. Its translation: CASSSVRSDQPQHF.

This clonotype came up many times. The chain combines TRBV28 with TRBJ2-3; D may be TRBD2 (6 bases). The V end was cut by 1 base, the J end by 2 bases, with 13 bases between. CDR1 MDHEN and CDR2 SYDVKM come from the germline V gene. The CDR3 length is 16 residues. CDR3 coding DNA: TGTGCCAGCAGTTTATCTCGCGGGAAAAACACAGATACGCAGTATTTT. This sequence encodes CASSLSRGKNTDTQYF.

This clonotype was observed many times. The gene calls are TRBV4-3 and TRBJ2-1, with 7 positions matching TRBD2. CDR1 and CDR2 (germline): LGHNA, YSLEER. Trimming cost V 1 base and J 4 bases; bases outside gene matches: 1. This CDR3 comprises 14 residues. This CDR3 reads CASSQGTRYNEQFF. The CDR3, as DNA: TGCGCCAGCAGCCAAGGGACTAGATACAATGAGCAGTTCTTC.

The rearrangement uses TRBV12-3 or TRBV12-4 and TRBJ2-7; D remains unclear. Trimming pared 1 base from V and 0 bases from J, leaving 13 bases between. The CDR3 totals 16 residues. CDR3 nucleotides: TGTGCCAGCAGTTTAGGAGAAGACGGGCGCTCCTACGAGCAGTACTTC. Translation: CASSLGEDGRSYEQYF.